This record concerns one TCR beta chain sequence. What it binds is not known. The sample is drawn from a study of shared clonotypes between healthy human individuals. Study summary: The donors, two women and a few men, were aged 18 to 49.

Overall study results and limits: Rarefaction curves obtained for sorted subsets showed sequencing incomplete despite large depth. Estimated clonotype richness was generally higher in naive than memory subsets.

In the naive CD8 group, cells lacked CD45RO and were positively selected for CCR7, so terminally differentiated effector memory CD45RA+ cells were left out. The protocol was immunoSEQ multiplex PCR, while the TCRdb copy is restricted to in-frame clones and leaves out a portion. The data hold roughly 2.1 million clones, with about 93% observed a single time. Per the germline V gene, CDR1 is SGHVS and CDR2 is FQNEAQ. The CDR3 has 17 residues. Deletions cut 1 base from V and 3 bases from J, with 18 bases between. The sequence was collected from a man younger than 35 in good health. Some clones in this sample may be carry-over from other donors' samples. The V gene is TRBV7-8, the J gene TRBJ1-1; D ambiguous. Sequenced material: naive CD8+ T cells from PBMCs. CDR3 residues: CASSLVGNQVRDTEAFF. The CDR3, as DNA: TGTGCCAGCAGCTTAGTGGGGAACCAGGTGCGGGACACTGAAGCTTTCTTT. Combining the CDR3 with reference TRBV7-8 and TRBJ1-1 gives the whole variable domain GAGVSQSPRYKVAKRGQDVALRCDPISGHVSLFWYQQALGQGPEFLTYFQNEAQLDKSGLPSDRFFAERPEGSVSTLKIQRTQQEDSAVYLCASSLVGNQVRDTEAFFGQGTRLTVV.